The T cell receptor (beta chain) described here comes from a study of tumor and adjacent non-tumor tissue in lung cancer. In the study overall: Patients were aged about 30 to 85, nine to eleven men and 5 women, stage I to III. Study-level points and caveats: Top 100 clones took a larger repertoire share in normal lung.

With regard to this clonotype: Its matching antigen is unknown. This could be a read error, since a much larger clone is one nucleotide away.

The library came from three nested PCR rounds adapted from ARM-PCR protocols. TCRdb re-called the multiplex PCR reads through MiXCR, storing one row per CDR3 protein. The table has some 90,000 distinct CDR3 sequences, 61% seen once; the top ten hold about 16%. The template was RNA from unsorted bulk tissue. Chemotherapy-naive patients with new lung cancer underwent thoracic surgery in China, August–November 2014. Germline-derived CDR1 and CDR2 are DFQATT and SNEGSKA (reference sequence). The length of the CDR3 is 10 residues. This receptor was taken from a man in his 70s with non-small cell lung cancer. The chain is built from TRBV20-1 and TRBJ1-4; D is ambiguous. The specimen sequenced was lung tumor tissue. The CDR3, as DNA: TGCAGTACTAGTGGGGTAAAACTGTTTTTT. Protein sequence: CSTSGVKLFF.